The clone carrying this T cell receptor beta chain was seen a handful of times. The antigen remains unidentified. A single record per CDR3 protein comes from TCRdb applying MiXCR to the 5' RACE reads. The top ten clones hold approximately 0.52% of a sample with about 480,000 distinct CDR3 sequences, 12% to 15% of them seen once. These data come from a study of identical twins. Study-wide points: Findings came from cross-sectional statistics, without long-term follow-up of donors. High-abundance cord blood beta clonotypes had fewer insertions; memory repertoires showed none. Possibly, invariant MAIT and iNKT cells partly confounded zero-insertion analyses.

Per the germline V gene, CDR1 is DFQATT and CDR2 is SNEGSKA (reference sequence). The CDR3 runs to 13 residues. Trimming left V 3 bases short and J 2 bases short, with 11 bases between. This sample was also put to use in a study of yellow fever vaccine responses in identical twins. That publication notes: Convergence reportedly seemed to mark part of the twins' vaccine T cell response, with personalization marking the rest.

This rearrangement joins TRBV20-1 to TRBJ2-7; no definite D call. Sequencing was done on a sample of CD4+ T cells sorted from blood. The source is a woman aged 18-35 years in good health. DNA for the CDR3: TGCAGTGCTAGTCTGGCGAGGACCTACGAGCAGTACTTC. The encoded protein is CSASLARTYEQYF.